This T cell receptor (beta chain) was identified during a study of T cells in women clearing cervical HPV infection. In regard to this clone: The CDR3 goes on 3 residues after the read ends, and that part is filled in from the germline J gene.

This CDR3 is built from 16 residues. The germline V gene encodes CDR1 SGHTA and CDR2 FQGTGA. TCRdb keeps only in-frame clones here, not all; method: immunoSEQ multiplex PCR. This listing includes around 23,000 clones. Sequencing input: blood buffy coat. This TCR was recovered from a woman aged 18 to 69 with a cervical HPV16 infection that either progressed to CIN3+ or cleared (not recorded which). The genes are TRBV7-3 and TRBJ1-2, with 8 positions matching TRBD1. The part of the CDR3 DNA that was read is TGTGCCAGCAGCCCTAGCCCACAACAGGGGGGCCGGGGC. Residues: CASSPSPQQGGRG. The whole CDR3 protein reads CASSPSPQQGGRGYTF.